This TCR beta chain was sequenced during a study of human T cells and chemical hapten exposure. Study overall: Across its roughly 22 weeks, the study gave patients weekly diphenylcyclopropenone doses to the scalp. Patch tests applied 0.01% DPC to the upper back and were scored after 6 days.

In TCRdb, the RACE reads were re-called with MiXCR into one record per CDR3 protein. In the table there are over 50,000 distinct CDR3 sequences, 9.5% to 10% of which are singletons. The time point is: pre-sensitization, week 0. Specified treatment: therapeutic diphenylcyclopropenone sensitization with weekly scalp DPC. It was unfractionated whole blood from which total RNA was extracted. Regarding this clonotype: No conserved phenylalanine or tryptophan ends this CDR3, so it is likely a read error. Because the CDR3's place on the DNA is in doubt, the DNA is left out and the CDR3 is given as listed by TCRdb.

Germline CDR1 and CDR2: MNHNY and SVGAGI (reference sequence). The CDR3 length is 13 residues, termini included. The input for sequencing was whole blood, taken in connection with sensitization to the hapten diphenylcyclopropenone (DPC). The receptor's source is a woman in her 30s with alopecia areata. Some clones in this sample may be carry-over from other donors' samples. This chain links TRBV6-6 with TRBJ2-3; the D call in the table, TRBD1, was not verified against the DNA. CDR3 amino acids: CASSYSGGGPLTH.